The 14 T cell receptor beta chains reported below all come from one sample, sequenced in a study of blood T cells in healthy people across ages (dated by TCRdb to 2015 to 2017). Library method: 5' RACE. The data were produced on an Illumina HiSeq 2500. A second roughly 7 to 11 cycle PCR used a sample-barcoded 5' primer and a J-beta primer mix. Through fastp at Q25 and MiXCR, TCRdb rebuilt clones from the public reads, retaining in-frame beta chains. Rows with a matching CDR3 protein are joined into one entry that keeps the most common DNA and genes. This sample holds 870,000 or so distinct CDR3 sequences; more than 25% were observed only once. 15% to 20% of the sample is in the top ten clones. Specimen: blood. The receptors come from a woman older than 75 in good health.

This clonotype has a count of ten or more. The rearrangement uses TRBV5-6 and TRBJ2-7; D gene ambiguous. From germline, CDR1 is SGHDT and CDR2 YYEEEE. The CDR3 contains 17 residues. Trimming pared 0 bases from V and 3 bases from J, leaving 19 bases between. The CDR3 loop reads CASSLGPPGTFRYEQYF. CDR3 coding DNA: TGTGCCAGCAGCTTGGGTCCCCCGGGCACATTCCGCTACGAGCAGTACTTC.

This clonotype was detected many times. This chain joins TRBV6-5 and TRBJ2-7; 10 nucleotides align to TRBD1. This CDR3 contains 14 residues. Trimming at V came to 0 bases and at J to 4 bases, leaving 0 bases not matched to a gene. Germline V gives CDR1 MNHEY, CDR2 SVGAGI. The CDR3 nucleotides are TGTGCCAGCAGTTACTCGGGACAGGGGTACGAGCAGTACTTC. Translated: CASSYSGQGYEQYF.

The chain combines TRBV6-1 with TRBJ2-1; TRBD2 matches at 7 bases. The CDR3 sequence is 16 residues long. CDR1 and CDR2 from the germline V gene are MNHNS and SASEGT. V was clipped by 4 bases and J by 5 bases; unmatched bases: 11. This CDR3 is CASSALGGSVHNEQFF. In DNA, the CDR3 is TGTGCCAGCAGTGCCCTCGGCGGGAGCGTCCACAATGAGCAGTTCTTC.

This clonotype was seen a few times. This chain uses TRBV19 with TRBJ2-1; D gene uncertain. The CDR3 covers 15 residues. Trimming removed 0 bases from V and 6 bases from J, with 12 bases in between. CDR1 is LNHDA and CDR2 is SQIVND in the germline V gene (reference sequence). The CDR3 spells CASSIDQPQANEQFF. Here the CDR3 DNA reads TGTGCCAGTAGTATAGATCAGCCCCAGGCCAATGAGCAGTTCTTC.

Points on this clonotype: A read error is possible here, since a much larger clone lies one base away. The chain employs TRBV5-1 and TRBJ2-6; the D gene could be TRBD1 or TRBD2 (6 bases each). Germline CDR1 is SGHRS and CDR2 is YFSETQ. V was trimmed by 2 bases and J by 0 bases, leaving 9 bases between them. The CDR3 sequence is 16 residues long. The CDR3 nucleotides read TGCGCCAGCAGCTTCAAGGGGGGCTCTGGGGCCAACGTCCTGACTTTC. Protein sequence: CASSFKGGSGANVLTF.

This clonotype has at least ten counts. V and J are TRBV12-3 or TRBV12-4 and TRBJ1-4; TRBD1 aligns across 10 bases. V lost 5 bases to trimming and J lost 14 bases; unmatched junction nucleotides: 17. This CDR3 has 16 amino acids. The CDR3 nucleotides are TGTGCCAGCAGTCCCCCGGGGACAGGGGTGAGAAAAGGGCTGTTTTTT. Encoded protein: CASSPPGTGVRKGLFF.

This clonotype was recorded many times. This sequence joins TRBV5-8 and TRBJ2-5; 10 positions match TRBD2. Per the germline V gene, CDR1 is SGHTS and CDR2 is YDEGEE. CDR3 size: 15 residues. The trim removed 4 bases at V and 5 bases at J, leaving 8 bases unmatched. This CDR3 reads CASSRAGGPRETQYF. As DNA, the CDR3 is TGTGCCAGCAGCCGAGCGGGGGGGCCCAGGGAGACCCAGTACTTC.

This clonotype has ten or more counts. The chain uses TRBV6-5 and TRBJ2-7; perhaps TRBD1 as D (5 bases). The CDR3 length is 16 residues. Germline assignment: CDR1 MNHEY and CDR2 SVGAGI. Deletions cut 0 bases from V and 0 bases from J, with 12 bases between. CDR3 sequence: CASSYSGQGISYEQYF. As DNA, the CDR3 is TGTGCCAGCAGTTACTCCGGGCAGGGCATCTCCTACGAGCAGTACTTC.

Notes on this clonotype: This may stem from a read error, because a much larger clone lies one nucleotide away. V and J are TRBV7-2 and TRBJ2-3; D remains ambiguous. CDR1 and CDR2 (germline): SGHTA, FQGNSA. The V end lost 5 bases, the J end lost 5 bases, and 11 bases lay between the germline ends. The CDR3 extends over 13 amino acids. The CDR3 region has the DNA TGTGCCAGCAGCCCCGACCCCGGAGATACGCAGTATTTT. Its translation: CASSPDPGDTQYF.

This clonotype has ten or more counts. This rearrangement joins TRBV27 to TRBJ2-7; the D gene is possibly TRBD1 (6 bases). This CDR3 is 14 amino acids long. Trimming took off 6 bases at V and 0 bases at J, with 12 bases between the two ends. The germline V gene encodes CDR1 MNHEY and CDR2 SMNVEV (reference sequence). CDR3 sequence reads: CASRNRDNSYEQYF. In nucleotides, the CDR3 is TGTGCCAGCAGAAACCGGGACAACTCCTACGAGCAGTACTTC.

This clonotype occurred a few times. This may arise from a read error, as a much more abundant clone is one base away. The chain is built from TRBV5-1 and TRBJ2-7, with TRBD1 matching over 9 bases. Germline V gene lookup returns CDR1 SGHRS and CDR2 YFSETQ. This CDR3 has 15 amino acids. The CDR3 coding sequence is TGCGCCGGCAGCTTGAATAACAGGGGGCAGGGCGAGCAGTACTTC. Amino acids: CAGSLNNRGQGEQYF.

This clonotype was seen only a few times. Relative to the germline gene, one junction end is altered; a read error may explain this. CDR3 loop: CAGSLGRGGETQYF. The CDR3 nucleotides read TGTGCCGGCAGCTTAGGCAGGGGTGGAGAGACCCAGTACTTC. This rearrangement joins TRBV7-2 to TRBJ2-5, with a possible D match to TRBD1 (6 bases). CDR1 SGHTA and CDR2 FQGNSA come from the germline V gene. This CDR3 is built from 14 residues.

In its sample, this clonotype was seen many times. This chain joins TRBV3-1 and TRBJ2-1, with TRBD1 identical over 8 bases. This CDR3 has 16 amino acids. From germline, CDR1 is LGHDT and CDR2 YNNKEL (reference sequence). J lost 5 bases, V lost 3 bases, and 9 bases had no gene match. For the CDR3, the DNA is TGTGCCAGCAGCCAGGGGGTCAGGGGGCTAAACAATGAGCAGTTCTTC. Translation: CASSQGVRGLNNEQFF.

At least ten counts were recorded for this clonotype. The V gene is TRBV3-1, the J gene TRBJ2-7, with 9 bases fitting TRBD1. The V gene's germline CDR1 is LGHDT and CDR2 YNNKEL (reference sequence). The CDR3 totals 16 residues. Trimming took 2 bases from V and 5 from J; bases not matched to a gene: 10. Here the CDR3 reads CASSQWTGDLLNEQYF. As DNA, the CDR3 is TGTGCCAGCAGCCAATGGACAGGGGACCTCCTAAACGAGCAGTACTTC.